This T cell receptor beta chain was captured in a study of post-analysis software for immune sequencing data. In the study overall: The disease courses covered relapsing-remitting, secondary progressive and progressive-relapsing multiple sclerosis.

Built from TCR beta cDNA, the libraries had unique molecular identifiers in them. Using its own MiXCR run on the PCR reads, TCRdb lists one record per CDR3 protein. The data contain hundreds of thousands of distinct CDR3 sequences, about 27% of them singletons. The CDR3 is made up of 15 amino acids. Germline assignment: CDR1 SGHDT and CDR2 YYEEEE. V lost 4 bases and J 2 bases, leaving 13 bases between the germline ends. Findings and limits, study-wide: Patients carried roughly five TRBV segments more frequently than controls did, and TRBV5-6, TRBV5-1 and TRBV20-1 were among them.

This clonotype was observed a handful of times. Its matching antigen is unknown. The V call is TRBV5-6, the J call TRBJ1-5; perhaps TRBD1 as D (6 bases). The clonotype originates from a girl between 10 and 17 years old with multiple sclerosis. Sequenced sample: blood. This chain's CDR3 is CASSRKTGRNQPQHF. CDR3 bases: TGTGCCAGCAGCCGAAAGACAGGACGCAATCAGCCCCAGCATTTT.